These 27 T cell receptor beta chains were sequenced from one sample in a study of identical twins. One entry per CDR3 protein, called by TCRdb with MiXCR from the 5' RACE reads. Here the sample spans 450,000 to 600,000 distinct CDR3 sequences, more than 20% being singletons. These data were likewise used in another study, on yellow fever vaccine responses in identical twins.

The source material was CD4+ T cells sorted from blood. Receptors were obtained from a woman aged 18-29 years in good health.

This sequence joins TRBV5-1 and TRBJ1-6; possible D gene TRBD1, 5 bases. The ends were cut back, 4 bases at V and 7 bases at J, with 12 bases in the middle. The CDR3 covers 14 residues. The V gene's germline CDR1 is SGHRS and CDR2 YFSETQ. The CDR3 spells CASSVGGENSPLHF. The CDR3 nucleotides read TGCGCCAGCAGCGTTGGGGGGGAGAATTCACCCCTCCACTTT.

This clonotype was picked up a small number of times. V is TRBV12-3 or TRBV12-4 and J is TRBJ2-7, with 9 bases lining up with TRBD2. The trim removed 3 bases at V and 6 bases at J, leaving 9 bases unmatched. This CDR3 is built from 15 residues. CDR3 in amino acids: CASSFSGGRESEQYF. The CDR3 nucleotides are TGTGCCAGCAGTTTTAGCGGCGGGAGGGAATCCGAGCAGTACTTC.

This clonotype was counted between two and nine times. The J gene is TRBJ2-1, the V gene TRBV5-1, with 15 positions matching TRBD2. The CDR3 has 17 amino acids. V trimming: 0 bases; J trimming: 7 bases; junction bases outside the gene matches: 5. Per the germline V gene, CDR1 is SGHRS and CDR2 is YFSETQ. The CDR3 DNA reads TGCGCCAGCAGCTTGGTAGGACTAGCGGGGGGGCTGAATGAGCAGTTCTTC. Translated: CASSLVGLAGGLNEQFF. The entire variable domain, with the rest obtained from reference TRBV5-1 and TRBJ2-1, is as follows: KAGVTQTPRYLIKTRGQQVTLSCSPISGHRSVSWYQQTPGQGLQFLFEYFSETQRNKGNFPGRFSGRQFSNSRSEMNVSTLELGDSALYLCASSLVGLAGGLNEQFFGPGTRLTVL.

This clonotype was seen only a few times. The chain joins TRBV6-5 to TRBJ1-1; no firm D call. Germline loops: CDR1 MNHEY, CDR2 SVGAGI. The CDR3 spans 13 residues. V lost 4 bases and J 4 bases, leaving 10 bases between the germline ends. The CDR3 here is CASSSNGATEAFF. DNA for the CDR3: TGTGCCAGCAGTTCTAACGGTGCCACTGAAGCTTTCTTT.

This clonotype showed up just a few times. This chain uses TRBV5-1 with TRBJ2-7, with no clear D. V was trimmed by 0 bases and J by 3 bases, leaving 7 bases between them. Germline V gives CDR1 SGHRS, CDR2 YFSETQ. The CDR3 totals 13 residues. CDR3: CASSLESGYEQYV. CDR3 bases: TGCGCCAGCAGCTTGGAGTCCGGCTACGAGCAGTACGTC.

The rearrangement uses TRBV5-1 and TRBJ1-6, with D possibly matching TRBD1 (6 bases). Germline CDR1 SGHRS, CDR2 YFSETQ. Trimming left V 4 bases short and J 0 bases short, with 14 bases between. The CDR3 contains 17 residues. As DNA, the CDR3 is TGCGCCAGCAGCCTGGGGGGGCCAGGCTCCTATAATTCACCCCTCCACTTT. Amino acids: CASSLGGPGSYNSPLHF.

V usage is TRBV29-1 and J usage is TRBJ2-7, with TRBD1 matching over 10 bases. This CDR3 is 13 amino acids long. Unmatched junction bases numbered 6, after V lost 7 bases and J lost 3 bases. The germline V gene encodes CDR1 SQVTM and CDR2 ANQGSEA. CDR3 region: CSARDRGHYEQYF. In nucleotides, the CDR3 is TGCAGCGCCCGGGACAGGGGTCACTACGAGCAGTACTTC.

This sequence joins TRBV12-3 or TRBV12-4 and TRBJ2-6, with no clear D. The CDR3 consists of 15 residues. V lost 3 bases and J lost 2, with 8 bases in between. The CDR3 nucleotides are TGTGCCAGCAGTTTCGGTTTAGCTGGGGCCAACGTCCTGACTTTC. This translates into CASSFGLAGANVLTF.

This clonotype came up a few times. The chain links TRBV5-1 to TRBJ2-1; D is unresolved. The CDR3 is made up of 16 amino acids. V gave up 2 bases and J gave up 7 bases, with 19 bases separating them. Germline V lookup: CDR1 SGHRS, CDR2 YFSETQ. CDR3 sequence (DNA): TGCGCCAGCAGCTTCCTTGACCTCACCGCACGGAATGAGCAGTTCTTC. Its translation is CASSFLDLTARNEQFF.

This clonotype came up a few times. The rearrangement joins TRBV10-3 to TRBJ2-1; 8 nucleotides match TRBD2. The V and J ends lost 7 bases and 4 bases, in that order; junction bases with no gene match: 3. There are 13 residues in the CDR3. Germline CDR1 ENHRY, CDR2 SYGVKD. The CDR3 sequence: CAIMERGYNEQFF. DNA for the CDR3: TGTGCCATCATGGAGCGGGGGTACAATGAGCAGTTCTTC.

The chain couples TRBV20-1 to TRBJ1-4; D unresolved. Per germline, CDR1 DFQATT and CDR2 SNEGSKA (reference sequence). V was trimmed by 1 base and J by 5 bases, leaving 5 bases between them. The CDR3 spans 12 residues. CDR3 sequence (DNA): TGCAGTGCTAGAGCAGGAAATGAAAAACTGTTTTTT. Translating it yields CSARAGNEKLFF.

This clonotype was seen a few times. The J gene is TRBJ2-7, the V gene TRBV20-1; D assignment may be TRBD1 or TRBD2 (5 bases each). CDR1 DFQATT and CDR2 SNEGSKA come from the germline V gene (reference sequence). The V end lost 2 bases, the J end lost 5 bases, and 10 bases lay between the germline ends. This CDR3 spans 12 amino acids. The CDR3 loop is CSARSRDHEQYF. Here the CDR3 DNA reads TGCAGTGCTAGAAGCAGGGACCACGAGCAGTACTTC.

V usage is TRBV19 and J usage is TRBJ1-1, with D uncertain. This CDR3 comprises 11 residues. Germline V gives CDR1 LNHDA, CDR2 SQIVND (reference sequence). Trimming left V 7 bases short and J 5 bases short, with 8 bases between. The CDR3 reads CASNVETEAFF. In nucleotides, the CDR3 is TGTGCCAGTAATGTGGAAACTGAAGCTTTCTTT.

In its sample, this clonotype was seen a few times. This chain uses TRBV20-1 with TRBJ2-3; possible D gene TRBD2, 5 bases. In germline, CDR1 is DFQATT, CDR2 SNEGSKA (reference sequence). This CDR3 has 13 residues. V dropped 3 bases and J dropped 1 base, with 8 bases sitting between them. The CDR3 DNA is TGCAGTGCTAGGTTCGGGGGCACAGATACGCAGTATTTT. Its translation: CSARFGGTDTQYF.

The chain recombines TRBV5-1 with TRBJ1-1, with unresolved D. CDR1 is SGHRS, CDR2 YFSETQ, per germline. The V end lost 1 base, the J end lost 5 bases, and 12 bases lay between the germline ends. The CDR3 is 14 residues long. Here the CDR3 reads CASSLSPSRTEAFF. The CDR3 region has the DNA TGCGCCAGCAGCTTGTCACCCTCGAGGACTGAAGCTTTCTTT.

The chain couples TRBV4-1 to TRBJ2-3; the D gene is possibly TRBD2 (5 bases). V was cut by 1 base and J by 0 bases, with 17 bases left in between. The CDR3 spans 18 residues. Germline V gene data show CDR1 as MGHRA and CDR2 as YSYEKL. The DNA for the CDR3 is TGCGCCAGCAGCCAAGGGACGGCCGGGGTCTTCAGCACAGATACGCAGTATTTT. It encodes CASSQGTAGVFSTDTQYF.

The rearrangement joins TRBV7-2 to TRBJ2-3, with D perhaps TRBD1 (6 bases). V lost 5 bases and J 4 bases, leaving 19 bases between the germline ends. CDR1 and CDR2 (germline): SGHTA, FQGNSA. CDR3 length: 16 residues. Here the CDR3 reads CASSTRTGSTADTQYF. Written as DNA, the CDR3 is TGTGCCAGCAGCACAAGAACAGGGTCAACGGCAGATACGCAGTATTTT. Based on the CDR3 plus reference TRBV7-2 and TRBJ2-3, the full variable domain is GAGVSQSPSNKVTEKGKDVELRCDPISGHTALYWYRQSLGQGLEFLIYFQGNSAPDKSGLPSDRFSAERTGGSVSTLTIQRTQQEDSAVYLCASSTRTGSTADTQYFGPGTRLTVL.

In DNA, the CDR3 is TGCGCCAGCAGCTTAAAGGACAGTTTGAACCAAGAGACCCAGTACTTC. Translated, it gives CASSLKDSLNQETQYF. The chain combines TRBV5-1 with TRBJ2-5; a possible D gene is TRBD1 (6 bases). CDR3 length equals 16 residues. Germline V gene data show CDR1 as SGHRS and CDR2 as YFSETQ. Trimming took off 2 bases at V and 0 bases at J, with 14 bases between the two ends.

This clonotype was observed a few times. The chain employs TRBV12-3 or TRBV12-4 and TRBJ1-1; D is ambiguous. The CDR3 runs 15 residues. V dropped 0 bases and J dropped 2 bases, with 10 bases sitting between them. The CDR3 sequence is CASSLAPELNTEAFF. DNA of the CDR3: TGTGCCAGCAGTTTAGCTCCAGAGTTAAACACTGAAGCTTTCTTT.

The J gene is TRBJ2-5, the V gene TRBV23-1, with no clear D. TRBV23-1 is designated an ORF whose function remains uncertain. CDR3 length: 13 residues. Trimming left V 6 bases short and J 1 base short, with 9 bases between. CDR3 loop: CASSRVSQETQYF. CDR3 sequence (DNA): TGCGCCAGCAGCCGAGTTAGCCAAGAGACCCAGTACTTC.

The CDR3 DNA reads as TGCGCCAGCAGCCGTGGGGGACTAGCGGGAGGGCAAGATACGCAGTATTTT. It specifies CASSRGGLAGGQDTQYF. The rearrangement uses TRBV4-1 and TRBJ2-3; 16 positions match TRBD2. Germline trimming cut 4 bases from V and 5 bases from J; bases unmatched to any gene: 6. CDR3 length: 17 amino acids. The germline V gene has CDR1 MGHRA and CDR2 YSYEKL.

The rearrangement uses TRBV4-1 and TRBJ1-3; 7 positions match TRBD1. This CDR3 region has 15 residues. V lost 1 base, J lost 4 bases, and 4 bases stayed unmatched. CDR1 and CDR2 from the germline V gene are MGHRA and YSYEKL. The CDR3, as DNA: TGCGCCAGCAGCCAAGTGGGGACAGTCGGAAACACCATATATTTT. Translated, it gives CASSQVGTVGNTIYF.

Concerning this clonotype itself: Because it lacks the conserved phenylalanine or tryptophan at the end, this CDR3 is likely a read error. The DNA is left out, because the CDR3 cannot be placed on it with certainty; the CDR3 is given as TCRdb lists it. V and J are TRBV10-3 and TRBJ2-7. The CDR3 adds up to 11 amino acids, both ends counted. The V gene's germline CDR1 is ENHRY and CDR2 SYGVKD. CDR3 region: CAISEGRVSSL.

This clonotype has a handful of counts. The chain recombines TRBV4-1 with TRBJ2-2, with D perhaps matching TRBD2 (6 bases). This CDR3 region has 18 residues. The germline gives CDR1 MGHRA, CDR2 YSYEKL. Trimming cost V 0 bases and J 5 bases, with 19 bases left between them. CDR3 DNA sequence: TGCGCCAGCAGCCAAGATCCCGGGGGAGCGGCGAGGACCGGGGAGCTGTTTTTT. It is translated as CASSQDPGGAARTGELFF.

This clonotype has ten or more counts. V gene TRBV4-1 combines with J gene TRBJ2-1, with 12 bases aligning to TRBD1. Trimming cost V 0 bases and J 4 bases; bases outside gene matches: 1. This CDR3 is built from 16 residues. Germline V lookup: CDR1 MGHRA, CDR2 YSYEKL. The CDR3 sequence: CASSQEGQGAYNEQFF. The CDR3 region has the DNA TGCGCCAGCAGCCAAGAGGGACAGGGGGCGTACAATGAGCAGTTCTTC.

The chain combines TRBV10-3 with TRBJ2-2; weak D call: TRBD1 (6 bases). Trimming took 4 bases from V and 0 from J, leaving 9 bases between them. CDR1 and CDR2 (germline): ENHRY, SYGVKD. This CDR3 is built from 15 residues. CDR3 amino acids: CAISGPGANTGELFF. The CDR3 bases are TGTGCCATCAGTGGGCCAGGGGCGAACACCGGGGAGCTGTTTTTT.

This clonotype showed up just once. The CDR3 region has the DNA TGTGCCAGCAGCTTTGAGGACGGCTACGAGCAGTACTTC. Its translation: CASSFEDGYEQYF. J is TRBJ2-7 and V is TRBV7-8; D is unresolved. Germline-derived CDR1 and CDR2 are SGHVS and FQNEAQ. Trimming stripped 3 bases from V and 3 bases from J, with 9 bases between. This CDR3 region has 13 residues.